This TCR beta chain originates from a study of regulatory T cells in long-lasting Graves disease. The germline gives CDR1 MGHRA, CDR2 YSYEKL. CDR3 size: 16 residues. Unmatched junction bases numbered 5, after V lost 1 base and J lost 2 bases. TCR beta libraries were built with iRepertoire HTBI primers and Arm-PCR of CDR3 regions. TCRdb re-analysed the multiplex PCR reads in MiXCR, keeping a single row per CDR3 protein. The sample yields just over 600,000 distinct CDR3 sequences, roughly 15% seen once. Time point specified: newly diagnosed GD, antithyroid drugs for less than 3 months. TCR sequences were obtained from RNA taken from PBMCs. This sample also appeared in a second study, on T cells in Graves' hyperthyroidism and ophthalmopathy.

J is TRBJ2-1 and V is TRBV4-1; 7 bases agree with TRBD2. This clonotype originated in a woman aged 25 to 39 with Graves disease. The sample in question was peripheral blood mononuclear cells (PBMCs), obtained at new diagnosis, from a patient treated with antithyroid drugs. In DNA, the CDR3 is TGCGCCAGCAGCCAAGTTTCTAGCGGTGCCTACAATGAGCAGTTCTTC. Protein product: CASSQVSSGAYNEQFF.